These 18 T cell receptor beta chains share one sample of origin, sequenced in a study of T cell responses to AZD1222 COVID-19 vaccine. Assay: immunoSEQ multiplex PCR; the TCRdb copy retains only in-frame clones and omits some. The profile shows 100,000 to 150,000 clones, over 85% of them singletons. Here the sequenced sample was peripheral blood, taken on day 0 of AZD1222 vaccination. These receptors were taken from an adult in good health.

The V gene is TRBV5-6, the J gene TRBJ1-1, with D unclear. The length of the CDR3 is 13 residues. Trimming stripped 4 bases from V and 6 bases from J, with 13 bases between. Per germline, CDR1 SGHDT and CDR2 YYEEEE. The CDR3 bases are TGTGCCAGCAGCCAAACTCTTGCTTCTGAAGCTTTCTTT. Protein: CASSQTLASEAFF.

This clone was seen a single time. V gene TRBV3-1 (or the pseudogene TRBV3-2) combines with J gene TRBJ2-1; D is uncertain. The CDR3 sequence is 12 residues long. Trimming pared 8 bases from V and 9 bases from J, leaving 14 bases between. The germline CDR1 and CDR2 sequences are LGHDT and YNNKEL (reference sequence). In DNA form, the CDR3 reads TGTGCCAGCCAGCCAAGGGTTGGTGAGCAGTTCTTC. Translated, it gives CASQPRVGEQFF.

The CDR3 bases are TGTGCCAGCAGCCAAGATTGGGTTTCCGGGGAGCTGTTTTTT. This codes for CASSQDWVSGELFF. J is TRBJ2-2 and V is TRBV4-2; D unresolved. Germline CDR1 and CDR2: LGHNA and YNFKEQ. CDR3 length: 14 residues. Trimming left V 0 bases short and J 6 bases short, with 8 bases between.

CDR3 in DNA: TGCGCCAGCAGTACCCCGCTGAGGAACACCGGGGAGCTGTTTTTT. Translation: CASSTPLRNTGELFF. The chain combines TRBV10-2 with TRBJ2-2; D is unresolved. Germline values: CDR1 WSHSY, CDR2 SAAADI. The CDR3 sequence is 15 residues long. Trimming took off 5 bases at V and 1 base at J, with 11 bases between the two ends.

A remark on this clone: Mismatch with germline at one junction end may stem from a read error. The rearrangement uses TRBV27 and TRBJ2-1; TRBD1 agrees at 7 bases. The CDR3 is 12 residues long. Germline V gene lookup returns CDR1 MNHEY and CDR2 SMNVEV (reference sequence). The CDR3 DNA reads TGTGCCAGCAGTTCCAGGGACAGCCTCCCAATCTTC. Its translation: CASSSRDSLPIF.

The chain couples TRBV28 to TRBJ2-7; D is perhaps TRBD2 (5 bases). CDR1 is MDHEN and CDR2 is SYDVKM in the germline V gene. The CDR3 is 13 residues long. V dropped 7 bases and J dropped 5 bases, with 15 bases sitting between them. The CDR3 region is CASTRTAGNEQYF. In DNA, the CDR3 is TGTGCCAGCACCAGGACGGCGGGTAACGAGCAGTACTTC.

CDR3 DNA sequence: TGTGCCAGCAGGCGGCTCCAGAACACCGGGGAGCTGTTTTTT. Amino acid sequence: CASRRLQNTGELFF. The rearrangement joins TRBV6-5 to TRBJ2-2; the D is unclear. V gave up 6 bases and J gave up 1 base, with 9 bases separating them. CDR1 is MNHEY and CDR2 is SVGAGI in the germline V gene. The length of the CDR3 is 14 residues.

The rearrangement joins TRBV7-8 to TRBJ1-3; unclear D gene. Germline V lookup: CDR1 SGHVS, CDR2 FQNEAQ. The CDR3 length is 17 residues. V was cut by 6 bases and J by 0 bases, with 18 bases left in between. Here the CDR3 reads CASRGKVGSDSGNTIYF. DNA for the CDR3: TGTGCCAGCAGGGGTAAGGTCGGCAGCGACTCTGGAAACACCATATATTTT.

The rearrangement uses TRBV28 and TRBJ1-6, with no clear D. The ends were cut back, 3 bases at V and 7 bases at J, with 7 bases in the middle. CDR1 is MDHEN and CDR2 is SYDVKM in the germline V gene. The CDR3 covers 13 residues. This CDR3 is CASSFASNSPLHF. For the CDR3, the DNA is TGTGCCAGCAGTTTCGCGTCAAATTCACCCCTCCACTTT.

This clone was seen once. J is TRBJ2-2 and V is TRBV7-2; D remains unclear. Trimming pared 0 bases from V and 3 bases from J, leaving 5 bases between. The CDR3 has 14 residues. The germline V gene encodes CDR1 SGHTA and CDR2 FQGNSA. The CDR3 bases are TGTGCCAGCAGCTTAGCTACAGACACCGGGGAGCTGTTTTTT. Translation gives CASSLATDTGELFF.

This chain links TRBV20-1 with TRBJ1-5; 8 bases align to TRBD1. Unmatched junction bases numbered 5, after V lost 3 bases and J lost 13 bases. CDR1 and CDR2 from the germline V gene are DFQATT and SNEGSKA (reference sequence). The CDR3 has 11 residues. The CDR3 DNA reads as TGCAGTGCTAGGTTGGGGGACAGGCAGCATTTT. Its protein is CSARLGDRQHF.

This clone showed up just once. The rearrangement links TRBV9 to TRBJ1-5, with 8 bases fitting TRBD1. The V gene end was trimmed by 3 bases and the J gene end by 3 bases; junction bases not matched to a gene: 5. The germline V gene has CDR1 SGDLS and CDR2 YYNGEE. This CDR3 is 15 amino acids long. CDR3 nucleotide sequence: TGTGCCAGCAGCGCCGGGACAGGCGTCAATCAGCCCCAGCATTTT. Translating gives CASSAGTGVNQPQHF. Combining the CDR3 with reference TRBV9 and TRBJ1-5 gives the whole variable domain DSGVTQTPKHLITATGQRVTLRCSPRSGDLSVYWYQQSLDQGLQFLIQYYNGEERAKGNILERFSAQQFPDLHSELNLSSLELGDSALYFCASSAGTGVNQPQHFGDGTRLSIL.

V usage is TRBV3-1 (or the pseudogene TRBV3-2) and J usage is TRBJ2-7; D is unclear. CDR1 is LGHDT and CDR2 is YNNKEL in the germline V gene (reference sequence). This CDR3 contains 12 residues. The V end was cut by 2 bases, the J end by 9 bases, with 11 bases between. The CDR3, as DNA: TGTGCCAGCAGCCAAAATACGATTTGGCAGTACTTC. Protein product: CASSQNTIWQYF.

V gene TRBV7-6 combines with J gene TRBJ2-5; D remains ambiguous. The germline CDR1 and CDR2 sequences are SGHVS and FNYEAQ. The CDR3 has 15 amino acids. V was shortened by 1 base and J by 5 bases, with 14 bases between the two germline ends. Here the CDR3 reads CASSLVFSIGETQYF. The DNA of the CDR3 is TGTGCCAGCAGCTTAGTCTTCAGTATAGGGGAGACCCAGTACTTC.

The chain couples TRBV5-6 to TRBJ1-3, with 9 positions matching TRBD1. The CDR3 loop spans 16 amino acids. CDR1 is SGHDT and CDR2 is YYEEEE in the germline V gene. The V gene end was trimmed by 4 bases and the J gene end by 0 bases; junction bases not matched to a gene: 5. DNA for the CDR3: TGTGCCAGCAGCCCCGGGACAGGGAGCTCTGGAAACACCATATATTTT. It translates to CASSPGTGSSGNTIYF.

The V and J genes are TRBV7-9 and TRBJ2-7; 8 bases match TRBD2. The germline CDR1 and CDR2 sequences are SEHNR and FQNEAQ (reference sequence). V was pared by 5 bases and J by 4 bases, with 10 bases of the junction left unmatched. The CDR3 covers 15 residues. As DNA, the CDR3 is TGTGCCAGCAGCCCCCGGGGGGGAGCCCTATACGAGCAGTACTTC. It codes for CASSPRGGALYEQYF.

CDR3 DNA: TGTGCCAGCAGCAAAGGGGCGGGGAACTACGAGCAGTACTTC. This gives the protein CASSKGAGNYEQYF. The chain links TRBV21-1 to TRBJ2-7; TRBD2 reflects the table's D call only, with no check against the DNA. TRBV21-1 is shown as a pseudogene. The CDR3 totals 14 residues.

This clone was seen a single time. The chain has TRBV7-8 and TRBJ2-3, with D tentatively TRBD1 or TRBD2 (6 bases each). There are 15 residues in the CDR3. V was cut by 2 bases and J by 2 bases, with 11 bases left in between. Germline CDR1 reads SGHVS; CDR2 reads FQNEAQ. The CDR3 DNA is TGTGCCAGCAGCTTATTGGGGGGCCACACAGATACGCAGTATTTT. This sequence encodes CASSLLGGHTDTQYF.